This T cell receptor (beta chain) was observed in a study of blood T cell repertoires in COVID-19. Study overall: PBMCs, B-cell-depleted T cells, or T cells were the source of the cDNA or gDNA that made up the material.

Germline values: CDR1 SNHLY, CDR2 FYNNEI. This CDR3 spans 15 amino acids. The V segment lost 5 bases and the J segment 4 bases; nucleotides outside the gene matches: 9. Methods used by the authors: Scientists estimated how many nucleated cells there were by amplifying reference gene primers. The table came from immunoSEQ multiplex PCR; TCRdb's copy has only in-frame clones and leaves some out. V and J calls and clone size are given by that table; D and trimming were obtained from the DNA. The sample shows tens of thousands of clones, about 76% of them seen only once. The genes are TRBV2 and TRBJ2-7; 9 positions agree with TRBD1. Sample: peripheral blood. The source of this sequence is a human donor in a cohort sampled during active COVID-19. DNA of the CDR3: TGTGCCAGCAGTCTAGGGACAGGGATTACTTACGAGCAGTACTTC. Its protein is CASSLGTGITYEQYF.